This TCR beta chain emerged from a study of human T cells and chemical hapten exposure. Study at large: Small pooled library volume differences chiefly drove per-sample TCR yield variation.

TCRdb analysed the RACE reads with MiXCR anew, one entry per CDR3 protein. The sample consists of about 130,000 distinct CDR3 sequences, more than 7.5% of them appearing once. Germline assignment: CDR1 WSHSY and CDR2 SAAADI. The CDR3 has 15 amino acids. The trim removed 3 bases at V and 3 bases at J, leaving 5 bases unmatched. Ten or more counts support this clonotype. The time point: healthy volunteer bleed at 2 weeks. Total RNA was isolated from unfractionated whole blood. The V and J genes are TRBV10-2 and TRBJ1-1; 9 nucleotides line up with TRBD1. This clonotype was obtained from a male donor in good health. Some clones in this sample may be carry-over from other donors' samples. Sequenced material: whole blood. The CDR3 region is CASSEGRTGDTEAFF. The CDR3 nucleotides read TGCGCCAGCAGTGAAGGGAGGACAGGGGACACTGAAGCTTTCTTT.